This is a list of T cell receptor beta chains from one sample in a study of graft-versus-host responses after intestinal transplantation. The repertoire was sequenced with immunoSEQ multiplex PCR; TCRdb's copy has only in-frame clones and lacks some. The profile covers tens of thousands of clones, with roughly 91% appearing a single time and 5% to 6.5% taken by the ten largest. Material: PBMCs, obtained 750 to 800 days after a first intestinal transplant, on the day of a second. These TCRs come from a human patient who received an intestinal transplant, so some T cells may come from the graft donor. Both conserved end residues are part of each CDR3.

j_gene | v_gene | CDR3aa
TRBJ1-5 | TRBV19 | CASSIDGTYNQPQHF
TRBJ1-3 | TRBV7-9 | CASSSGGRNTIYF
TRBJ2-7 | TRBV5-6 | CASSLIWGRQEQYF
TRBJ2-5 | TRBV21-1 | CASSKTSGEETQYF
TRBJ2-1 | TRBV27 | CASSSSGRLSYNEQFF
TRBJ2-7 | TRBV6-1 | CASSEAAGGGNYEQYF
TRBJ1-2 | TRBV13 | CASSLGEGSNYGYTF
TRBJ2-5 | TRBV7-9 | CASSPSGWEETQYF
TRBJ2-7 | TRBV2 | CASASYEQYF
TRBJ2-5 | TRBV5-1 | CASSSGNWADQETQYF